The present entry profiles one T cell receptor (beta chain) with its context. Its matching antigen is unknown. The entry originates in a study of cytomegalovirus exposure and HLA in healthy donors. Study observations and caveats: Reportedly, diagnosis of cytomegalovirus status by the classifier showed high specificity and sensitivity. The study labeled under 200 TCR beta chains cytomegalovirus-associated. Earlier analysis found most TCR beta V segments productive about 87% or about 30% of the time. In a later analysis, V- and J-gene trimming of beta chains associated with a DCLRE1C missense variant, replicated independently.

PCR employed 60 Vbeta and 13 Jbeta primers. This table comes from immunoSEQ multiplex PCR, and its TCRdb copy is limited to in-frame clones, with some not included. The sample includes 120,000 to 150,000 clones, about three fifths of them seen just once. CDR1 SQVTM and CDR2 ANQGSEA come from the germline V gene. Trimming took 0 bases from V and 2 from J, leaving 11 bases between them. The CDR3 sequence is 14 residues long. The chain joins TRBV29-1 to TRBJ2-7; D remains ambiguous. The TCR comes from a woman aged 25 to 39 in good health and CMV-seropositive. Sequencing used PBMCs. The DNA of the CDR3 is TGCAGCGTTGAAGATCGCAGCGAAACCTACGAGCAGTACTTC. Protein sequence: CSVEDRSETYEQYF.